Presented here are 14 T cell receptor beta chains from one specimen sequenced in a study of blood T cell repertoires in COVID-19. Libraries were prepared by immunoSEQ multiplex PCR; TCRdb keeps only in-frame clonotypes and omits some of them. The sample consists of roughly 350,000 clones, around 87% of them appearing once. What was sequenced was peripheral blood. The receptors derive from a woman between 45 and 60 years old with COVID-19, enrolled during active disease.

V is TRBV20-1 and J is TRBJ1-1; unclear D gene. The CDR3 has 13 amino acids. Germline CDR1 reads DFQATT; CDR2 reads SNEGSKA (reference sequence). V was trimmed by 3 bases and J by 0 bases, leaving 8 bases between them. The CDR3 nucleotides are TGCAGTGCTAGTAACAGAATGAACACTGAAGCTTTCTTT. Its protein product is CSASNRMNTEAFF.

V is TRBV7-3 and J is TRBJ2-1; 14 bases align to TRBD2. In germline, CDR1 is SGHTA, CDR2 FQGTGA. V lost 4 bases and J lost 9; bases outside the gene matches: 2. This CDR3 is 14 amino acids long. The DNA for the CDR3 is TGTGCCAGCAGCTCGGGACTAGCGGGAGCTGAGCAGTTCTTC. Protein sequence: CASSSGLAGAEQFF.

The CDR3 here is CASSITAQGGPYEQYF. The CDR3 nucleotides are TGTGCCAGTAGTATTACTGCCCAGGGCGGCCCGTACGAGCAGTACTTC. The J gene is TRBJ2-7, the V gene TRBV19; a possible D gene is TRBD1 (5 bases). V dropped 3 bases and J dropped 4 bases, with 19 bases sitting between them. There are 16 residues in the CDR3. Per the germline V gene, CDR1 is LNHDA and CDR2 is SQIVND (reference sequence).

This clone was recorded once. The chain has TRBV2 and TRBJ1-1; 9 bases line up with TRBD1. The CDR3 spans 14 residues. The germline gives CDR1 SNHLY, CDR2 FYNNEI. With 7 bases clipped from V and 0 bases from J, the junction kept 3 bases outside the gene matches. In DNA, the CDR3 is TGTGCCAGCAACGGACAGGGGTTGAACACTGAAGCTTTCTTT. Translating gives CASNGQGLNTEAFF.

This chain links TRBV11-3 with TRBJ2-3, with D perhaps TRBD1 (5 bases). This CDR3 region has 16 residues. The ends were cut back, 0 bases at V and 2 bases at J, with 12 bases in the middle. CDR1 and CDR2 from the germline V gene are SGHNT and YENEEA. The CDR3: CASSLDTAGYTDTQYF. For the CDR3, the DNA is TGTGCCAGCAGCTTAGATACGGCAGGGTACACAGATACGCAGTATTTT. The complete variable domain, with remaining parts taken from reference TRBV11-3 and TRBJ2-3, reads EAGVVQSPRYKIIEKKQPVAFWCNPISGHNTLYWYLQNLGQGPELLIRYENEEAVDDSQLPKDRFSAERLKGVDSTLKIQPAELGDSAVYLCASSLDTAGYTDTQYFGPGTRLTVL.

The rearrangement uses TRBV6-2 or TRBV6-3 and TRBJ1-5; unclear D gene. This CDR3 spans 14 amino acids. The germline gives CDR1 MNHEY, CDR2 SVGEGT. V was shortened by 2 bases and J by 0 bases, with 5 bases between the two germline ends. CDR3 nucleotides: TGTGCCAGCAGTTACCCCCTTAGCAATCAGCCCCAGCATTTT. Translation gives CASSYPLSNQPQHF.

This clone was seen a single time. This chain connects TRBV7-3 to TRBJ2-3, with a weak D call TRBD2 (5 bases). Trimming removed 2 bases from V and 2 bases from J, with 14 bases in between. CDR1 and CDR2 from the germline V gene are SGHTA and FQGTGA. This CDR3 is built from 16 residues. The CDR3 bases are TGTGCCAGCAGCTTATATAGCGCCAGCAACACAGATACGCAGTATTTT. Translating it yields CASSLYSASNTDTQYF.

This chain connects TRBV12-3 or TRBV12-4 to TRBJ1-2; no clear D gene. Trimming removed 7 bases from V and 8 bases from J, with 8 bases in between. This CDR3 has 10 residues. The CDR3 DNA reads TGTGCCAGCACTTACCAGGGCTACACCTTC. Its protein is CASTYQGYTF.

This clone was seen only a few times. V usage is TRBV6-5 and J usage is TRBJ2-3, with 7 bases aligning to TRBD1. Germline values: CDR1 MNHEY, CDR2 SVGAGI. J lost 3 bases, V lost 3 bases, and 3 bases had no gene match. The CDR3 covers 14 residues. CDR3 in DNA: TGTGCCAGCAGTTATGACAGGGAGACAGATACGCAGTATTTT. Amino acids: CASSYDRETDTQYF.

The chain uses TRBV6-5 and TRBJ1-3, with D unclear. The length of the CDR3 is 15 residues. Germline-derived CDR1 and CDR2 are MNHEY and SVGAGI. Deletions cut 7 bases from V and 1 base from J, with 14 bases between. CDR3 protein: CASKRQTKSGNTIYF. DNA of the CDR3: TGTGCCAGCAAGAGGCAGACGAAATCTGGAAACACCATATATTTT.

The CDR3 nucleotides read TGTGCCAGTAGTATCTACGGCAGGGCGAAACCCTACGAGCAGTACTTC. Its protein product is CASSIYGRAKPYEQYF. The chain employs TRBV19 and TRBJ2-7; D perhaps matches TRBD1 (5 bases). Germline CDR1 LNHDA, CDR2 SQIVND (reference sequence). The V and J ends lost 3 bases and 2 bases respectively, with 17 bases between them. This CDR3 is built from 16 residues.

The chain uses TRBV19 and TRBJ2-2, with D tentatively TRBD2 (6 bases). Trimming shortened V by 0 bases and J by 6 bases, and 14 bases separated the two germline ends. Germline assignment: CDR1 LNHDA and CDR2 SQIVND (reference sequence). CDR3 length: 16 residues. The CDR3 loop reads CASSIDRGGVAGELFF. CDR3 in DNA: TGTGCCAGTAGTATAGATCGAGGAGGGGTAGCCGGGGAGCTGTTTTTT.

This clone was seen a few times. The rearrangement joins TRBV19 to TRBJ1-2; no definite D call. The V gene's germline CDR1 is LNHDA and CDR2 SQIVND (reference sequence). Deletions cut 1 base from V and 0 bases from J, with 15 bases between. This CDR3 spans 17 amino acids. CDR3 bases: TGTGCCAGTAGTATAGTAGGAGGGTCCCTAGCTAACTATGGCTACACCTTC. As protein: CASSIVGGSLANYGYTF.

The J gene is TRBJ1-2, the V gene TRBV7-6; a weak D match, TRBD1 (5 bases). The V gene lost 0 bases and the J gene lost 4 bases, with 15 bases spanning the gap. The CDR3 has 16 residues. Germline CDR1 reads SGHVS; CDR2 reads FNYEAQ. The DNA for the CDR3 is TGTGCCAGCAGCTTAGCCGCGGAGGGGTTCGCCTATGGCTACACCTTC. This codes for CASSLAAEGFAYGYTF.